These 9 T cell receptor beta chains were sequenced from one sample in a study of OX40 agonist ivuxolimab in advanced cancers. Sequenced by immunoSEQ multiplex PCR; TCRdb stores in-frame clones only, minus some. The sample contains tens of thousands of clones, approximately 86% of which appear only once. The sample was CD4+ or CD8+ T cells sorted from blood, taken in a trial of the OX40 agonist ivuxolimab. The receptors derive from an adult with an advanced solid tumor such as melanoma, head and neck, liver or kidney cancer.

This clone has only one observation. The chain uses TRBV18 and TRBJ2-3; 7 positions agree with TRBD1. The CDR3 sequence is 16 residues long. Germline CDR1 reads KGHSH; CDR2 reads LQKENI. V was pared by 5 bases and J by 0 bases, with 8 bases of the junction left unmatched. Here the CDR3 DNA reads TGTGCCAGCTCATATACAGGGGATTCTAGCACAGATACGCAGTATTTT. It encodes CASSYTGDSSTDTQYF.

The J gene is TRBJ1-1, the V gene TRBV5-4; 7 bases are shared with TRBD1. The CDR3 runs 14 residues. CDR1 SGHNT and CDR2 YYREEE come from the germline V gene (reference sequence). Losses at the gene ends were 4 bases for V and 6 bases for J; bases not matched to a gene: 9. CDR3 loop: CASSPQGRFSEAFF. In DNA form, the CDR3 reads TGTGCCAGCAGCCCACAGGGGCGCTTCTCTGAAGCTTTCTTT.

The chain combines TRBV7-2 with TRBJ2-2, with D perhaps TRBD2 (5 bases). The CDR3 spans 16 residues. V was cut by 2 bases and J by 1 base, with 11 bases left in between. CDR1 is SGHTA, CDR2 FQGNSA, per germline. Here the CDR3 reads CASSLNSALNTGELFF. In DNA form, the CDR3 reads TGTGCCAGCAGCTTAAATAGCGCCCTGAACACCGGGGAGCTGTTTTTT.

The chain has TRBV6-6 and TRBJ2-1; maybe TRBD1 (6 bases). V was trimmed by 6 bases and J by 2 bases, leaving 11 bases between them. Looked up from germline, CDR1 is MNHNY and CDR2 is SVGAGI (reference sequence). The CDR3 sequence is 14 residues long. CDR3 bases: TGTGCCAGCAGCCAACAGGGAGCCTACAATGAGCAGTTCTTC. It translates to CASSQQGAYNEQFF.

A single count supports this clone. The chain employs TRBV19 and TRBJ1-4, with a possible D match to TRBD1 (5 bases). Per germline, CDR1 LNHDA and CDR2 SQIVND (reference sequence). CDR3 length: 14 residues. V lost 3 bases and J lost 8, with 13 bases in between. The CDR3 loop reads CASSIGQGGEKLFF. CDR3 in DNA: TGTGCCAGTAGTATCGGGCAGGGCGGCGAAAAACTGTTTTTT.

The rearrangement links TRBV30 to TRBJ2-5, with a possible D match to TRBD2 (5 bases). Trimming shortened V by 7 bases and J by 5 bases, and 14 bases separated the two germline ends. Germline CDR1 is GTSNPN and CDR2 is SVGIG (reference sequence). The CDR3 runs to 12 residues. The CDR3 region has the DNA TGTGCCTCCTCCGGCGGGTGGGAGACCCAGTACTTC. It yields the protein CASSGGWETQYF.

This chain joins TRBV6-6 and TRBJ2-2; 8 nucleotides agree with TRBD1. There are 15 residues in the CDR3. Germline lookup yields CDR1 MNHNY and CDR2 SVGAGI (reference sequence). Germline trimming cut 6 bases from V and 4 bases from J; bases unmatched to any gene: 7. CDR3 nucleotides: TGTGCCAGCAGGGCAGGGGGCGCAGGCACCGGGGAGCTGTTTTTT. Protein product: CASRAGGAGTGELFF.

The J gene is TRBJ2-2, the V gene TRBV9, with D perhaps TRBD1 (5 bases). Germline assignment: CDR1 SGDLS and CDR2 YYNGEE. This CDR3 is 14 amino acids long. With 0 bases removed from V and 4 bases from J, the gap between germline ends came to 7 bases. CDR3 nucleotide sequence: TGTGCCAGCAGCGTAGGGACAACCACCGGGGAGCTGTTTTTT. Amino acids: CASSVGTTTGELFF.

This chain uses TRBV7-2 with TRBJ1-2; D ambiguous. The CDR3 runs 14 residues. Germline V gene data show CDR1 as SGHTA and CDR2 as FQGNSA. Trimming left V 5 bases short and J 4 bases short, with 14 bases between. CDR3 DNA: TGTGCCAGCAGCCAAGATAGGAGCAGCTATGGCTACACCTTC. Translating it yields CASSQDRSSYGYTF.